Each of the 24 T cell receptor beta chains below was sequenced from the same sample in a study of cytomegalovirus exposure and HLA in healthy donors. Sequencing was performed with immunoSEQ multiplex PCR; in TCRdb, only in-frame clones are kept and a portion is missing. The sample contains about 100,000 clones, approximately 85% of which appear only once. The specimen sequenced was PBMCs. The source is a young woman in good health and CMV-seronegative.

The V call is TRBV7-9, the J call TRBJ1-4; perhaps TRBD1 as D (6 bases). Trimming removed 4 bases from V and 6 bases from J, with 18 bases in between. The germline V gene has CDR1 SEHNR and CDR2 FQNEAQ (reference sequence). This CDR3 is 16 amino acids long. The DNA for the CDR3 is TGTGCCAGCAGCTCACGGCCGGGGGGCGGCGATGAAAAACTGTTTTTT. Translating it yields CASSSRPGGGDEKLFF.

The CDR3: CASSSFAWDRDEKLFF. The CDR3 DNA is TGTGCCAGCAGTTCCTTCGCTTGGGACAGGGATGAAAAACTGTTTTTT. The chain joins TRBV28 to TRBJ1-4; 9 nucleotides match TRBD1. The CDR3 sequence is 16 residues long. V shed 4 bases, J shed 6 bases, and the junction held 9 bases outside the gene matches. CDR1 is MDHEN and CDR2 is SYDVKM in the germline V gene.

This sequence joins TRBV2 and TRBJ2-7; TRBD1 aligns across 7 bases. CDR1 is SNHLY, CDR2 FYNNEI, per germline. J gave up 6 bases and V 11 bases, and 16 bases lay outside the gene matches. The CDR3 runs to 14 residues. The CDR3, as DNA: TGTGCCTCTCGAAGGGAGACAGGGTTGACCGAGCAGTACTTC. It translates to CASRRETGLTEQYF. The whole variable domain, filled in from reference TRBV2 and TRBJ2-7, reads EPEVTQTPSHQVTQMGQEVILRCVPISNHLYFYWYRQILGQKVEFLVSFYNNEISEKSEIFDDQFSVERPDGSNFTLKIRSTKLEDSAMYFCASRRETGLTEQYFGPGTRLTVT.

The CDR3 spells CASSLSENRGYGYTF. The CDR3 region has the DNA TGTGCCAGCAGTCTCTCCGAGAACCGGGGCTATGGCTACACCTTC. The chain employs TRBV2 and TRBJ1-2; D is unclear. Germline assignment: CDR1 SNHLY and CDR2 FYNNEI. V lost 5 bases, J lost 4 bases, and 17 bases lay in between. The CDR3 runs 15 residues.

The chain combines TRBV9 with TRBJ2-1; TRBD2 might be the D (6 bases). The V and J ends lost 0 bases and 4 bases respectively, with 23 bases between them. The length of the CDR3 is 19 residues. Germline V CDR1 and CDR2: SGDLS, YYNGEE. CDR3 in amino acids: CASSVGGGSGLRGYNEQFF. CDR3 coding DNA: TGTGCCAGCAGCGTAGGTGGAGGGTCTGGGTTACGAGGGTACAATGAGCAGTTCTTC. Variable domain in full (rest from reference TRBV9 and TRBJ2-1): DSGVTQTPKHLITATGQRVTLRCSPRSGDLSVYWYQQSLDQGLQFLIQYYNGEERAKGNILERFSAQQFPDLHSELNLSSLELGDSALYFCASSVGGGSGLRGYNEQFFGPGTRLTVL.

The CDR3 nucleotides read TGTGCCAGCAGCTTGGAGCCAGGGAACTACGAGCAGTACTTC. Translation gives CASSLEPGNYEQYF. The V gene is TRBV5-8, the J gene TRBJ2-7; a possible D gene is TRBD1 (5 bases). Trimming stripped 0 bases from V and 3 bases from J, with 10 bases between. The CDR3 totals 14 residues. The germline CDR1 and CDR2 sequences are SGHTS and YDEGEE.

The CDR3 sequence: CASSPDNSYNSPLHF. The CDR3, as DNA: TGTGCCAGCAGCCCGGACAACTCCTATAATTCACCCCTCCACTTT. The chain links TRBV5-6 to TRBJ1-6, with D perhaps TRBD1 (5 bases). The CDR3 is 15 residues long. Germline-derived CDR1 and CDR2 are SGHDT and YYEEEE. V lost 4 bases and J lost 0, with 8 bases in between.

The V gene is TRBV11-1, the J gene TRBJ2-3; 7 bases are a match to TRBD1. V lost 2 bases and J lost 10; bases outside the gene matches: 0. CDR3 length equals 11 residues. Germline loops: CDR1 SGHAT, CDR2 FQDESV (reference sequence). CDR3 amino acids: CASSLQGAQYF. CDR3 DNA: TGTGCCAGCAGCTTACAGGGGGCGCAGTATTTT.

The chain employs TRBV7-3 and TRBJ2-7; 8 nucleotides agree with TRBD1. The germline CDR1 and CDR2 sequences are SGHTA and FQGTGA. Trimming cost V 5 bases and J 3 bases; bases outside gene matches: 18. The CDR3 sequence is 18 residues long. The CDR3 protein is CASSPQGAIGGRFYEQYF. The DNA for the CDR3 is TGTGCCAGCAGCCCGCAGGGGGCCATAGGGGGGAGATTCTACGAGCAGTACTTC.

J is TRBJ2-5 and V is TRBV4-1; weak D call: TRBD1 (8 bases). V dropped 0 bases and J dropped 2 bases, with 22 bases sitting between them. Per germline, CDR1 MGHRA and CDR2 YSYEKL. This CDR3 spans 19 amino acids. The CDR3 sequence is CASSQDYGTGGDNQETQYF. DNA of the CDR3: TGCGCCAGCAGCCAAGATTATGGTACAGGGGGGGACAATCAAGAGACCCAGTACTTC.

V gene TRBV10-3 combines with J gene TRBJ1-6; the match to TRBD1 covers 9 bases. This CDR3 has 18 residues. CDR1 is ENHRY, CDR2 SYGVKD, per germline. J gave up 3 bases and V 4 bases, and 10 bases lay outside the gene matches. The CDR3 loop is CAISGYSRGQGYNSPLHF. In nucleotides, the CDR3 is TGTGCCATCAGTGGATATTCAAGGGGACAGGGCTATAATTCACCCCTCCACTTT.

V is TRBV19 and J is TRBJ1-3; unclear D gene. The CDR3 runs to 16 residues. V lost 3 bases, J lost 2 bases, and 14 bases lay in between. CDR1 and CDR2 (germline): LNHDA, SQIVND (reference sequence). CDR3 DNA sequence: TGTGCCAGTAGTATTAATAGCCCCGGGGCTGGAAACACCATATATTTT. Its protein is CASSINSPGAGNTIYF.

This clone appeared once. The chain recombines TRBV27 with TRBJ2-1, with D uncertain. The germline V and J ends were trimmed by 5 bases and 6 bases, with 11 bases remaining between them. The CDR3 runs 13 residues. Germline-derived CDR1 and CDR2 are MNHEY and SMNVEV (reference sequence). In DNA, the CDR3 is TGTGCCAGCAGTCCCCTATCGCCCAATGAGCAGTTCTTC. This sequence encodes CASSPLSPNEQFF.

J is TRBJ1-1 and V is TRBV27; weak D call: TRBD1 (5 bases). V gave up 6 bases and J gave up 6 bases, with 11 bases separating them. Looked up from germline, CDR1 is MNHEY and CDR2 is SMNVEV (reference sequence). The CDR3 runs 12 residues. CDR3 bases: TGTGCCAGCAGGGAGTGGGGGGCTGAAGCTTTCTTT. It encodes CASREWGAEAFF.

The CDR3 region has the DNA TGTGCCAGCAGAGGTCCTAAAGGGGATCAGCCCCAGCATTTT. This sequence encodes CASRGPKGDQPQHF. The chain combines TRBV2 with TRBJ1-5, with a tentative D call TRBD1 (5 bases). This CDR3 has 14 residues. The germline V and J ends were trimmed by 6 bases and 5 bases, with 14 bases remaining between them. Germline values: CDR1 SNHLY, CDR2 FYNNEI.

CDR3: CASSLTGGVTEAFF. CDR3 DNA: TGTGCCAGCAGCCTGACAGGGGGCGTCACTGAAGCTTTCTTT. The chain couples TRBV7-3 to TRBJ1-1; 10 nucleotides agree with TRBD1. The germline gives CDR1 SGHTA, CDR2 FQGTGA. The CDR3 runs to 14 residues. Trimming took 5 bases from V and 4 from J; bases not matched to a gene: 4.

This clone has a single count. This rearrangement joins TRBV7-2 to TRBJ1-1, with D perhaps matching TRBD1 (6 bases). V lost 5 bases and J 2 bases, leaving 18 bases between the germline ends. The germline V gene has CDR1 SGHTA and CDR2 FQGNSA. CDR3 size: 16 residues. Here the CDR3 reads CASSLTAWTANTEAFF. CDR3 nucleotides: TGTGCCAGCAGCCTGACCGCTTGGACAGCTAACACTGAAGCTTTCTTT.

This clone was seen only once. The V and J genes are TRBV9 and TRBJ2-3; D is unclear. CDR3 length: 16 residues. CDR1 is SGDLS, CDR2 YYNGEE, per germline. V lost 2 bases, J lost 1 base, and 14 bases lay in between. CDR3 loop: CASSVDKSIGTDTQYF. The CDR3 nucleotides read TGTGCCAGCAGCGTTGACAAGTCCATCGGCACAGATACGCAGTATTTT.

The chain combines TRBV6-4 with TRBJ2-3; 9 nucleotides agree with TRBD2. Germline V gives CDR1 MRHNA, CDR2 SNTAGT. CDR3 length: 15 amino acids. V lost 3 bases, J lost 3 bases, and 4 bases stayed unmatched. The CDR3 spells CASSEGGGATDTQYF. The CDR3 nucleotides are TGTGCCAGCAGTGAGGGCGGGGGGGCTACAGATACGCAGTATTTT.

The chain is built from TRBV29-1 and TRBJ1-2; TRBD1 might be the D (6 bases). The length of the CDR3 is 13 residues. Germline values: CDR1 SQVTM, CDR2 ANQGSEA. Trimming removed 5 bases from V and 4 bases from J, with 14 bases in between. As DNA, the CDR3 is TGCAGCGTTACGGACAGTAGGGGCTATGGCTACACCTTC. Residues: CSVTDSRGYGYTF.

The V and J genes are TRBV14 and TRBJ2-5, with a weak D call TRBD2 (5 bases). The V and J ends lost 1 base and 5 bases respectively, with 17 bases between them. The CDR3 covers 16 residues. CDR1 and CDR2 from the germline V gene are SGHDN and FVKESK. Here the CDR3 DNA reads TGTGCCAGCAGCCAAGGGACTGGGATTCGTTGGGAGACCCAGTACTTC. Translation gives CASSQGTGIRWETQYF.

This clone came up a few times. This chain joins TRBV2 and TRBJ1-1, with unresolved D. V was clipped by 9 bases and J by 0 bases, with 8 bases between them. The CDR3 loop spans 12 amino acids. Germline-derived CDR1 and CDR2 are SNHLY and FYNNEI. CDR3 region: CARESMNTEAFF. For the CDR3, the DNA is TGTGCCAGAGAGAGTATGAACACTGAAGCTTTCTTT. Supplemented by reference TRBV2 and TRBJ1-1, the full variable domain reads EPEVTQTPSHQVTQMGQEVILRCVPISNHLYFYWYRQILGQKVEFLVSFYNNEISEKSEIFDDQFSVERPDGSNFTLKIRSTKLEDSAMYFCARESMNTEAFFGQGTRLTVV.

V usage is TRBV5-4 and J usage is TRBJ1-2; no clear D. The CDR3 is 12 residues long. The V end was cut by 0 bases, the J end by 6 bases, with 6 bases between. CDR1 SGHNT and CDR2 YYREEE come from the germline V gene (reference sequence). The CDR3 bases are TGTGCCAGCAGCTTGGCCCATGATGGCTACACCTTC. Translated, it gives CASSLAHDGYTF.

The chain combines TRBV29-1 with TRBJ2-3; 10 bases agree with TRBD1. Germline-derived CDR1 and CDR2 are SQVTM and ANQGSEA. CDR3 length: 14 amino acids. V lost 7 bases and J lost 6; bases outside the gene matches: 10. The DNA of the CDR3 is TGCAGCGCACAAAGCGGACAGGGGGAGGATACGCAGTATTTT. Encoded protein: CSAQSGQGEDTQYF.